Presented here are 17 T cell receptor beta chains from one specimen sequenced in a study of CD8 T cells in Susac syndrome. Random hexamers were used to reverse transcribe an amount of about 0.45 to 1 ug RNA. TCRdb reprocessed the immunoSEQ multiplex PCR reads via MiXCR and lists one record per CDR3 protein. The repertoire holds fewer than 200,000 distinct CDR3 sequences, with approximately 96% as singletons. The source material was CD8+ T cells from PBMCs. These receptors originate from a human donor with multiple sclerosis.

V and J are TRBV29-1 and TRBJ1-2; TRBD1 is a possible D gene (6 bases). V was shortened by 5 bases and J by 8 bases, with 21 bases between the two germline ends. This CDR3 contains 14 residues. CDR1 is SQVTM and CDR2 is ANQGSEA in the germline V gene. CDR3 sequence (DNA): TGCAGCGTTCTCCCGGGACAAGCACGGGGCGGCTACACCTTC. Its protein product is CSVLPGQARGGYTF. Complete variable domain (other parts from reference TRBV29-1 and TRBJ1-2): SAVISQKPSRDICQRGTSLTIQCQVDSQVTMMFWYRQQPGQSLTLIATANQGSEATYESGFVIDKFPISRPNLTFSTLTVSNMSPEDSSIYLCSVLPGQARGGYTFGSGTRLTVV.

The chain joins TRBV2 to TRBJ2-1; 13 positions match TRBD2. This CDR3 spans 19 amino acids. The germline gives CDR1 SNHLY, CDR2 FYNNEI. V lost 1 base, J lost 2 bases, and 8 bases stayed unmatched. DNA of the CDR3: TGTGCCAGCAGTGAAGTAACTAGCGGGAGGGATGTGACCTACAATGAGCAGTTCTTC. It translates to CASSEVTSGRDVTYNEQFF.

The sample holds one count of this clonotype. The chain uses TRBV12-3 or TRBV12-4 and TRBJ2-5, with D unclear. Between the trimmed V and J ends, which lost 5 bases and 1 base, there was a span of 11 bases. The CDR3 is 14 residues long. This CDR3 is CASSGKPFQETQYF. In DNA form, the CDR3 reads TGTGCCAGCAGTGGAAAACCGTTCCAAGAGACCCAGTACTTC.

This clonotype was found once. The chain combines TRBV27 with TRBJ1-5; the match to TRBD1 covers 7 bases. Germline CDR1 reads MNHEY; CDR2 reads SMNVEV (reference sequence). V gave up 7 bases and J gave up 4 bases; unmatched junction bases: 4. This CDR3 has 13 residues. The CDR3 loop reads CASKTGSNQPQHF. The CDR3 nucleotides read TGTGCCAGCAAGACAGGGTCTAATCAGCCCCAGCATTTT.

In DNA, the CDR3 is TGTGCCTGGAGTGGGGGAACAAGTCCGAACTATGGCTACACCTTC. Residues: CAWSGGTSPNYGYTF. J is TRBJ1-2 and V is TRBV30, with D uncertain. Germline V gene lookup returns CDR1 GTSNPN and CDR2 SVGIG (reference sequence). V was trimmed by 1 base and J by 2 bases, leaving 14 bases between them. The CDR3 runs to 15 residues.

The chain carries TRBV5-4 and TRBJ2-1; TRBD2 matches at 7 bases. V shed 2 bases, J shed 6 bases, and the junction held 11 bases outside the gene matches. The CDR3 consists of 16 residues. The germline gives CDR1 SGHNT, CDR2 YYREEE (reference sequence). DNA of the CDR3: TGTGCCAGCAGCTTCATACTAGCGAGGGATAGCAATGAGCAGTTCTTC. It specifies CASSFILARDSNEQFF.

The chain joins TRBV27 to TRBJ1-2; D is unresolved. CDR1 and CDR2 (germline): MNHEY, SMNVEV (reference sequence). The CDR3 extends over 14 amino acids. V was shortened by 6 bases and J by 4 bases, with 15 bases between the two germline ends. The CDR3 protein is CASSLSGLFYGYTF. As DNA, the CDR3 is TGTGCCAGCAGCCTCAGCGGGCTTTTCTATGGCTACACCTTC.

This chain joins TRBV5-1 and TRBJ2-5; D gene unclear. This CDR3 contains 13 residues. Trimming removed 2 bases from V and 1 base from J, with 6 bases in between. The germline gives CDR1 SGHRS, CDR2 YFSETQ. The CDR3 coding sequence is TGCGCCAGCAGCTTTGGCGCCCAAGAGACCCAGTACTTC. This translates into CASSFGAQETQYF.

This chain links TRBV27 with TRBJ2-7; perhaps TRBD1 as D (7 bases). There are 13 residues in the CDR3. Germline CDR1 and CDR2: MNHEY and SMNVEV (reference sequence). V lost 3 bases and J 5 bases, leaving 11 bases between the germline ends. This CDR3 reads CASSFGRGDEQYF. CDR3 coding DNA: TGTGCCAGCAGTTTTGGCAGGGGGGACGAGCAGTACTTC.

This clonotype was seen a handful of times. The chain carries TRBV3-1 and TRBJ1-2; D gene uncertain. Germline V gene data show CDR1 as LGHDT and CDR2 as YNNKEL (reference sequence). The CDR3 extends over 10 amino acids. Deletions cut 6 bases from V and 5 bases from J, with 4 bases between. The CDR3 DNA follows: TGTGCCAGCAGTCCTTATGGCTACACCTTC. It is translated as CASSPYGYTF.

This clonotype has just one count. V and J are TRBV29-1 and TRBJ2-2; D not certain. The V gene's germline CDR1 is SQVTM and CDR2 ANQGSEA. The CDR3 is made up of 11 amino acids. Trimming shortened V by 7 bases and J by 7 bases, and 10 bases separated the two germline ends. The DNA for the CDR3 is TGCAGCGGATTAGTGAACGGGGAGCTGTTTTTT. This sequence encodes CSGLVNGELFF.

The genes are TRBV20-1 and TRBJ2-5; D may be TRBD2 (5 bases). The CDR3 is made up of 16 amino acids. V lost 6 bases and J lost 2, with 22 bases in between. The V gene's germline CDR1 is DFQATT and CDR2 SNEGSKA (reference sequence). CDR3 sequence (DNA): TGCAGTGCCCACTGGGTTCCGGGGTACCCGCAAGAGACCCAGTACTTC. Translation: CSAHWVPGYPQETQYF.

In nucleotides, the CDR3 is TGTGCCAGCAGTGGTGGGGAGGGCTACACCTTC. Its protein product is CASSGGEGYTF. V and J are TRBV27 and TRBJ1-2; D call uncertain. Germline CDR1 reads MNHEY; CDR2 reads SMNVEV (reference sequence). V was trimmed by 5 bases and J by 8 bases, leaving 9 bases between them. CDR3 length: 11 residues.

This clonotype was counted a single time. In DNA form, the CDR3 reads TGTGCCAGCAGCCAAGGTCCGGGACAGGGGTCTTCCTACGAGCAGTACTTC. Protein: CASSQGPGQGSSYEQYF. The chain couples TRBV3-1 to TRBJ2-7; 10 bases fit TRBD1. J was trimmed by 1 base and V by 1 base; bases with no gene match: 7. The CDR3 length is 17 residues. CDR1 and CDR2 (germline): LGHDT, YNNKEL (reference sequence).

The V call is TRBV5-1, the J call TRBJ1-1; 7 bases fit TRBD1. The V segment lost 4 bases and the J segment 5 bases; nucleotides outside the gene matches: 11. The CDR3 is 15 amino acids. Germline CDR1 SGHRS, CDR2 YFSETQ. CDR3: CASSLGTVARTEAFF. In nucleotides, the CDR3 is TGCGCCAGCAGCCTCGGGACAGTAGCGAGGACTGAAGCTTTCTTT.

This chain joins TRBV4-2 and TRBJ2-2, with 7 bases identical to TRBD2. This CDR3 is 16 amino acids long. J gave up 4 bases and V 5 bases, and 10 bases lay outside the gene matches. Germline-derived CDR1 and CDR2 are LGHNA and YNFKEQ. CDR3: CASSVVGLVGTGELFF. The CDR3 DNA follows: TGTGCCAGCAGCGTGGTCGGACTAGTAGGCACCGGGGAGCTGTTTTTT.

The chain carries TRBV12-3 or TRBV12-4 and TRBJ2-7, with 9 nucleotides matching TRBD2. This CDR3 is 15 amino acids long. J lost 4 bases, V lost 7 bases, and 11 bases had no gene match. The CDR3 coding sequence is TGTGCCAGCACCTCGGGGGCGGGAGGGGTGTACGAGCAGTACTTC. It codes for CASTSGAGGVYEQYF.